One and the same sample provided the 10 T cell receptor beta chains below, sequenced in a study of technical replicates of blood from a handful of donors. Sequenced by immunoSEQ multiplex PCR; TCRdb stores in-frame clones only, minus some. This sample yields approximately 100,000 clones, of which approximately 96% are seen a single time; about 0.23% belongs to the top ten. Sequenced material: T cells isolated from PBMCs. All receptors derive from a human donor in good health.

This chain links TRBV28 with TRBJ2-7; 7 bases fit TRBD1. The CDR3 runs 17 residues. V trimming: 5 bases; J trimming: 3 bases; junction bases outside the gene matches: 16. In germline, CDR1 is MDHEN, CDR2 SYDVKM. In nucleotides, the CDR3 is TGTGCCAGCAGTCGCTACCTTGACAGGGTGCAATTCTACGAGCAGTACTTC. This sequence encodes CASSRYLDRVQFYEQYF.

The chain joins TRBV11-1 to TRBJ2-7; maybe TRBD1 (6 bases). The V gene lost 5 bases and the J gene lost 2 bases, with 19 bases spanning the gap. This CDR3 contains 16 residues. Germline V gives CDR1 SGHAT, CDR2 FQDESV (reference sequence). This chain's CDR3 is CASSPEGGRLPYEQYF. The CDR3 DNA reads as TGTGCCAGCAGCCCAGAAGGGGGACGTTTACCCTACGAGCAGTACTTC.

This clone was found once. The V call is TRBV5-1, the J call TRBJ2-6; 7 bases map to TRBD1. V shed 4 bases, J shed 1 base, and the junction held 14 bases outside the gene matches. The CDR3 loop spans 19 amino acids. CDR1 SGHRS and CDR2 YFSETQ come from the germline V gene. CDR3 region: CASSADRTTTFSGANVLTF. The CDR3 DNA reads as TGCGCCAGCAGCGCGGACAGGACAACCACTTTTTCTGGGGCCAACGTCCTGACTTTC.

The genes are TRBV14 and TRBJ2-3; unclear D gene. The ends were cut back, 5 bases at V and 5 bases at J, with 11 bases in the middle. CDR1 and CDR2 (germline): SGHDN, FVKESK. The CDR3 totals 13 residues. The CDR3 loop reads CASSYALRDTQYF. The DNA for the CDR3 is TGTGCCAGCAGCTACGCCCTTAGAGATACGCAGTATTTT. The entire variable domain, with the rest obtained from reference TRBV14 and TRBJ2-3, is as follows: EAGVTQFPSHSVIEKGQTVTLRCDPISGHDNLYWYRRVMGKEIKFLLHFVKESKQDESGMPNNRFLAERTGGTYSTLKVQPAELEDSGVYFCASSYALRDTQYFGPGTRLTVL.

V is TRBV9 and J is TRBJ1-3; D remains ambiguous. The CDR3 runs 12 residues. V was cut by 0 bases and J by 8 bases, with 6 bases left in between. Per the germline V gene, CDR1 is SGDLS and CDR2 is YYNGEE. The CDR3 spells CASSVVEDTIYF. The DNA for the CDR3 is TGTGCCAGCAGCGTAGTAGAGGACACCATATATTTT. Together with reference TRBV9 and TRBJ1-3, the CDR3 gives the full variable domain: DSGVTQTPKHLITATGQRVTLRCSPRSGDLSVYWYQQSLDQGLQFLIQYYNGEERAKGNILERFSAQQFPDLHSELNLSSLELGDSALYFCASSVVEDTIYFGEGSWLTVV.

The chain has TRBV30 and TRBJ2-7; 8 nucleotides match TRBD1. The CDR3 is 14 amino acids. The V gene's germline CDR1 is GTSNPN and CDR2 SVGIG (reference sequence). This CDR3 reads CAVDREYRSYEQYF. The CDR3 nucleotides are TGTGCTGTGGACAGGGAATATAGGTCCTACGAGCAGTACTTC.

The chain links TRBV6-6 to TRBJ1-1; TRBD1 aligns across 10 bases. This CDR3 contains 14 residues. In germline, CDR1 is MNHNY, CDR2 SVGAGI (reference sequence). V shed 4 bases, J shed 6 bases, and the junction held 5 bases outside the gene matches. This CDR3 is CASSSRQGASEAFF. For the CDR3, the DNA is TGTGCCAGCAGTTCGAGACAGGGGGCTTCTGAAGCTTTCTTT.

This chain uses TRBV27 with TRBJ1-2; weak D call: TRBD1 (5 bases). V lost 5 bases to trimming and J lost 14 bases, with 24 bases between them. There are 14 residues in the CDR3. Germline lookup yields CDR1 MNHEY and CDR2 SMNVEV (reference sequence). The CDR3 sequence is CASSPQAGVDAWTF. The CDR3 nucleotides read TGTGCCAGCAGTCCACAGGCCGGAGTGGATGCGTGGACCTTC.

This sequence joins TRBV7-6 and TRBJ2-1, with TRBD2 matching 8 bases. Per the germline V gene, CDR1 is SGHVS and CDR2 is FNYEAQ. The length of the CDR3 is 17 residues. Trimming cost V 0 bases and J 1 base; bases outside gene matches: 5. CDR3 nucleotide sequence: TGTGCCAGCAGCTTAGCGAAACGGGAGGGATCCTACAATGAGCAGTTCTTC. Its translation: CASSLAKREGSYNEQFF.

The chain uses TRBV6-1 and TRBJ2-1; a weak D match, TRBD1 (5 bases). With 10 bases removed from V and 1 base from J, the gap between germline ends came to 17 bases. Germline V gene data show CDR1 as MNHNS and CDR2 as SASEGT. This CDR3 spans 15 amino acids. This chain's CDR3 is CATGQQATSYNEQFF. The CDR3 DNA reads as TGTGCCACGGGCCAACAGGCGACTTCCTACAATGAGCAGTTCTTC.